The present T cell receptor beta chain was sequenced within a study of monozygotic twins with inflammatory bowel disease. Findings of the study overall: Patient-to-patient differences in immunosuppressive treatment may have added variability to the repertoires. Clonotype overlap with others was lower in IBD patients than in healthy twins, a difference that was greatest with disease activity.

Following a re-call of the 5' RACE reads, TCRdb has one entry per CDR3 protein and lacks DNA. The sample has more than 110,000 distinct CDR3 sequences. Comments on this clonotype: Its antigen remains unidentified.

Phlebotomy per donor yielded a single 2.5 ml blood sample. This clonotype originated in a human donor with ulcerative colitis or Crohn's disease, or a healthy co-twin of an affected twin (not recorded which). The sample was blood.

The CDR3: CSAKPGTGYNEQFF. J is TRBJ2-1 and V is TRBV20-1; absent DNA, TCRdb's TRBD1 call cannot be checked. This CDR3 spans 14 amino acids. Germline V gene lookup returns CDR1 DFQATT and CDR2 SNEGSKA (reference sequence).